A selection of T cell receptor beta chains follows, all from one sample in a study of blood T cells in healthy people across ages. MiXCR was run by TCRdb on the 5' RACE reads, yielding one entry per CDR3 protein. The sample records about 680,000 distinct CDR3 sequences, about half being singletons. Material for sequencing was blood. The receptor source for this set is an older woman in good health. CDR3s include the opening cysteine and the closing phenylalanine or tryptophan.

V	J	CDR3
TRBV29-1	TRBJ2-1	CSGFSGNEQFF
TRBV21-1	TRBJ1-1	CASSHRHRGPASTEAFF
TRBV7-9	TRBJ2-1	CASSLGGTSGSAGPYNEQFF
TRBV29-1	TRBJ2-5	CSVEGAGSYETQYF
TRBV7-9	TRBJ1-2	CASSFAWTGNYGYTF
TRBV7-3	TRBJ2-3	CASSPSYGTDTQYF
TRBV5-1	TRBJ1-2	CASSPGRDGYTF
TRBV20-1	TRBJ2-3	CSARWGLAGGRDTQYF
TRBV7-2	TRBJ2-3	CASSLSRGTDTQYF
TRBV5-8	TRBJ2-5	CASSVDVGGAYLYF
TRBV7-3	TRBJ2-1	CASSENSGSAHEQFF
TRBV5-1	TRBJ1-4	CASSLESSTNEKLFF
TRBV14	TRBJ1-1	CASSADRVNTEAFF
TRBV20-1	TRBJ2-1	CSARDGASGTYNEQFF
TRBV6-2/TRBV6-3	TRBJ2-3	CASSYRGARGDTQYF
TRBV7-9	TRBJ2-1	CASSRLAGNNNEQFF
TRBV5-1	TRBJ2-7	CASQVGILGEQYF
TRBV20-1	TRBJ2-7	CSATRASASSYEQYF
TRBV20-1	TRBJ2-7	CSALERFGYF
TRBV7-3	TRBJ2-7	CASSLIPRSRSYEQYF
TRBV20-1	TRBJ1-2	CSATGGANYGYTF
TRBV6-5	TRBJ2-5	CASRVAGGQETQYF
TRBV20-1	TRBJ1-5	CRTRGAGQGVSQPQHF
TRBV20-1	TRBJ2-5	CSARGGRGVWEQYF
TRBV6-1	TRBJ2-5	CASSLPRGRAPETQYF
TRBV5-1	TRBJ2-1	CASSGKLGPQDEQFF
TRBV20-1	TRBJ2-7	CSARDPTSGSYEQYF
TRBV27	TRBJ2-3	CASSRQGARDTQYF
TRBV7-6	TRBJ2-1	CASTQSGGDSYNEQFF
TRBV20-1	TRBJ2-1	CSASNPGLAGYNEQFF
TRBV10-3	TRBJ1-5	CAISDGRGSGQPQHF
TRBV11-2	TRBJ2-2	CASRPPYQGTGELFF